The clone carrying this TCR beta chain is a singleton in its sample. This record comes from a study of blood T cells in healthy people across ages. CDR3 size: 13 residues. V was cut by 7 bases and J by 3 bases, with 12 bases left in between. It was with a sample-barcoded 5' primer and a J-beta primer mix that a second PCR of about 6 to 12 cycles was run. Every cDNA was tagged by a template-switch adaptor with 12 random nucleotides. TCRdb recomputed calls from the 5' RACE reads with MiXCR, one row per CDR3 protein. The profile shows around 820,000 distinct CDR3 sequences, around 25% of them singletons. These data were also filed under a second study, of T cells of mothers and their children. That work adds: Not a single persistent microchimeric T cell clone was detected.

The specimen was blood. This clonotype was obtained from a boy younger than 18 in good health. The chain employs TRBV12-3 or TRBV12-4 and TRBJ2-5; a possible D gene is TRBD1 (5 bases). CDR3 amino acids: CASTMGLKETQYF. The CDR3 region has the DNA TGTGCCAGCACAATGGGGCTTAAAGAGACCCAGTACTTC.